This TCR beta chain is from a study of OX40 agonist ivuxolimab in advanced cancers. TCRdb's table, derived via immunoSEQ multiplex PCR, lists solely in-frame clones and lacks some. The sample lists around 140,000 clones; approximately 94% were seen once. Regarding this clone: Its antigen is not identified.

Study-wide results and caveats: Antigen specificity remained undetermined for the expanded peripheral T cells. The average count of expanded clones was higher among CD8+ T cells than among CD4+.

Germline V gene sequence: CDR1 MNHEY, CDR2 SVGAGI. The length of the CDR3 is 15 residues. J gave up 4 bases and V 5 bases, and 4 bases lay outside the gene matches. The chain employs TRBV6-5 and TRBJ1-3; 11 nucleotides align to TRBD1. This sequence originates from an adult with an advanced solid tumor such as melanoma, head and neck, liver or kidney cancer. The sequences come from CD4+ or CD8+ T cells sorted from blood, collected in a trial of the OX40 agonist ivuxolimab. As DNA, the CDR3 is TGTGCCAGCAGTCGCGGACAGGGGGCGGGAAACACCATATATTTT. Translated: CASSRGQGAGNTIYF.